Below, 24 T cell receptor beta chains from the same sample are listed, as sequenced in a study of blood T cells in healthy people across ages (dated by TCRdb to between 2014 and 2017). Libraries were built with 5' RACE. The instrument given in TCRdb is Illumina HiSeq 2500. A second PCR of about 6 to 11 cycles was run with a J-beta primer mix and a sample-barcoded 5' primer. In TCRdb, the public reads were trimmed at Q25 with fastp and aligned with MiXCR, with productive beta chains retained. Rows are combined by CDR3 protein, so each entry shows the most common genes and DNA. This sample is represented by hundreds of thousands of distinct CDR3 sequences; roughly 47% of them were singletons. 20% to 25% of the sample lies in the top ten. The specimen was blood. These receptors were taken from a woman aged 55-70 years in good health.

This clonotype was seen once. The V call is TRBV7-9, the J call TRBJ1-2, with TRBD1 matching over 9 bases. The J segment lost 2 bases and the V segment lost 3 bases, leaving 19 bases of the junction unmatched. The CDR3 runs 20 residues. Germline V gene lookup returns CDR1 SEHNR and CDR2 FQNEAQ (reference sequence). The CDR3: CASSLGQGARSSILNYGYTF. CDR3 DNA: TGTGCCAGCAGCTTGGGACAGGGAGCGCGCTCGTCCATACTAAACTATGGCTACACCTTC.

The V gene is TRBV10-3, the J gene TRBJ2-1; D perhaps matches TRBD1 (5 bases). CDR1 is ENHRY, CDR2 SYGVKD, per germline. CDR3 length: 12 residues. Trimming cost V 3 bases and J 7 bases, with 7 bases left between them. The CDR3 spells CAISDRVNEQFF. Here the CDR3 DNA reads TGTGCCATCAGTGACAGGGTGAATGAGCAGTTCTTC.

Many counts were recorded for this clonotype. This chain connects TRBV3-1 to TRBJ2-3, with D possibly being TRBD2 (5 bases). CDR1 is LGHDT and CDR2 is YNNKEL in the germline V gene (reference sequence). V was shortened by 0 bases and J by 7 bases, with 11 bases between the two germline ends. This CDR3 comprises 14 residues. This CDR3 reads CASSQDIASHTQYF. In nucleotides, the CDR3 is TGTGCCAGCAGCCAAGATATAGCGTCCCATACGCAGTATTTT.

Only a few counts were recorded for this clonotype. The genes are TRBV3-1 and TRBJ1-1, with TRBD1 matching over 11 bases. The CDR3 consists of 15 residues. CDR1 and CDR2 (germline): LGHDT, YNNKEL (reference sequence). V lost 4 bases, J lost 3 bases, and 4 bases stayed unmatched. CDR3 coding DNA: TGTGCCAGCAGCCGGGGGACAGGGGGAGACACTGAAGCTTTCTTT. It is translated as CASSRGTGGDTEAFF.

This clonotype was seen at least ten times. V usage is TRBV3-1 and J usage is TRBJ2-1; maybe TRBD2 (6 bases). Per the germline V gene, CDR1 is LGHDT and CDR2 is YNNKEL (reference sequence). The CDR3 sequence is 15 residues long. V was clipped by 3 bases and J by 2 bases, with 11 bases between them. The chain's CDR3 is CASSHSSVTYNEQFF. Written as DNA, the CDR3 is TGTGCCAGCAGCCACTCTAGCGTCACCTACAATGAGCAGTTCTTC.

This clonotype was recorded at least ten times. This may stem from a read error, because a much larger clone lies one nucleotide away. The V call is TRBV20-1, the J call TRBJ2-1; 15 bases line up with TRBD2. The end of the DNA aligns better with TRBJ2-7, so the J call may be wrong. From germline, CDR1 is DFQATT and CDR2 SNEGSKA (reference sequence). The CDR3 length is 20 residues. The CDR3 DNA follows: TGCAGTGCTAGAAGAGAATTCGGGACTAGCGGGGGGAGTACTTACAATGAGCAGTACTTC. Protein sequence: CSARREFGTSGGSTYNEQYF.

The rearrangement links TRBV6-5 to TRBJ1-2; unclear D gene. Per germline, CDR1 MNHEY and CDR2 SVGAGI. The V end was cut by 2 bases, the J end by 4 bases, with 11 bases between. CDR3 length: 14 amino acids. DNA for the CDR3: TGTGCCAGCAGTTACGGATCAGGCAGCTATGGCTACACCTTC. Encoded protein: CASSYGSGSYGYTF.

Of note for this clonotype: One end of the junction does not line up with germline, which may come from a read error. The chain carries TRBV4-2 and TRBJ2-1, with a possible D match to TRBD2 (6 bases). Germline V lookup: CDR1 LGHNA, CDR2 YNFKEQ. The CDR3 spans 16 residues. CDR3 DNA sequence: TGTGCCAGCAGCCAAGAGAGGGGCGGGAAAAACAATGAGCGGTTCTTC. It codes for CASSQERGGKNNERFF.

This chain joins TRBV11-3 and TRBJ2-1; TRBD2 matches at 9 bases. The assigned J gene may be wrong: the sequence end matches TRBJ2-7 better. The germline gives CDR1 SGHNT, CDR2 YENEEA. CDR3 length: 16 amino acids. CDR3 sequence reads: CASSSPSGRFNNEQYF. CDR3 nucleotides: TGTGCCAGCAGCTCTCCCAGCGGGAGGTTCAACAATGAGCAGTACTTC.

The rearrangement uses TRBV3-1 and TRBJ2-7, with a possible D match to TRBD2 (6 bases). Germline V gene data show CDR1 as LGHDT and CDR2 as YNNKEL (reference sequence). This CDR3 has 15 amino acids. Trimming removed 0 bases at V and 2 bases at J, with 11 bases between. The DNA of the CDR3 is TGTGCCAGCAGCCAAGACCCGGGAGATACCTACGAGCAGTACTTC. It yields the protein CASSQDPGDTYEQYF.

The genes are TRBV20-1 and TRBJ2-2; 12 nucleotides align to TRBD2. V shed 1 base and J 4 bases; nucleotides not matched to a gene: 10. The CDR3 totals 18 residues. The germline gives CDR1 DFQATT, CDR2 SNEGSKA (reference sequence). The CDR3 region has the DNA TGCAGTGCTAGAGCGCTAGCGGGAGGGCCTTTAGTCACCGGGGAGCTGTTTTTT. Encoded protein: CSARALAGGPLVTGELFF.

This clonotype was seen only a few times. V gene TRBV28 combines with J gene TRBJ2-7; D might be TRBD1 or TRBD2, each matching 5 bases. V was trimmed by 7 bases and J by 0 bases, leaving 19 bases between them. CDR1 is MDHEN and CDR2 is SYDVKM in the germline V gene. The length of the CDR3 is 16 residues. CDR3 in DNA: TGTGCCAGCACCTCGAGCCGGGACGCAAGCTCCTACGAGCAGTACTTC. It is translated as CASTSSRDASSYEQYF.

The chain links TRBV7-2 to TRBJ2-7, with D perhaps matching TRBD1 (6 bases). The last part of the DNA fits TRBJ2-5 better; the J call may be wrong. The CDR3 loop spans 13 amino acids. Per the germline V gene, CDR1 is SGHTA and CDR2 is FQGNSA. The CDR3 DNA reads TGTGCCAGGGGCACGACAGGCCCTGAGACCCAGTACTTC. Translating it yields CARGTTGPETQYF.

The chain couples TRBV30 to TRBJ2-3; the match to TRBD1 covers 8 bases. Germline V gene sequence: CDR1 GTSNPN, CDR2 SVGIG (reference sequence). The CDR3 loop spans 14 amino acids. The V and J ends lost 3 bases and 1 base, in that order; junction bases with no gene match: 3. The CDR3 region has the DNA TGTGCCTGGAGGACGGGACAGGGCACAGATACGCAGTATTTT. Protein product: CAWRTGQGTDTQYF.

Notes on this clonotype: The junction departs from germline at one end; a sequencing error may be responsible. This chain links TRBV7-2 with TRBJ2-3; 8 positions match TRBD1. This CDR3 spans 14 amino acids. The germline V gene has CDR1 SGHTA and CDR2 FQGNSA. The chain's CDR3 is CASSLQGGTDTRYF. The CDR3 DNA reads TGTGCTAGCAGCTTACAGGGGGGCACAGATACGCGGTATTTT.

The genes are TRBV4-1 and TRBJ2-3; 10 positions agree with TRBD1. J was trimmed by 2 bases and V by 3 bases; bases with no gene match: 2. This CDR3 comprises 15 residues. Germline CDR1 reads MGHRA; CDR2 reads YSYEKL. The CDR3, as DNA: TGCGCCAGCAGCCACCGACAGGGGGCCACAGATACGCAGTATTTT. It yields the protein CASSHRQGATDTQYF.

CDR3 sequence reads: CASSQELLANYEQYF. The CDR3 coding sequence is TGCGCCAGCAGCCAAGAGTTACTAGCGAACTACGAGCAGTACTTC. The chain recombines TRBV4-3 with TRBJ2-7; 7 bases agree with TRBD2. V gave up 0 bases and J gave up 3 bases; unmatched junction bases: 5. The germline V gene encodes CDR1 LGHNA and CDR2 YSLEER. This CDR3 region has 15 residues.

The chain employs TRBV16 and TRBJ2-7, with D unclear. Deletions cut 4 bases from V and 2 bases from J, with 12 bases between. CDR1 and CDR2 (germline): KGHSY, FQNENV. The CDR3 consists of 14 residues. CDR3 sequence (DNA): TGTGCCAGCAGCCGTGTAGCCGGTCCCTACGAGCAGTACTTC. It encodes CASSRVAGPYEQYF.

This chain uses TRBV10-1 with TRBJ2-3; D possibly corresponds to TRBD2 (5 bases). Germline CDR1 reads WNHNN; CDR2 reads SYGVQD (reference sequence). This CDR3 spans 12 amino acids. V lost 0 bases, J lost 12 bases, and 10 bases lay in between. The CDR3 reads CASSESPSIQYF. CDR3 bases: TGCGCCAGCAGTGAGTCGCCTAGCATTCAGTATTTT.

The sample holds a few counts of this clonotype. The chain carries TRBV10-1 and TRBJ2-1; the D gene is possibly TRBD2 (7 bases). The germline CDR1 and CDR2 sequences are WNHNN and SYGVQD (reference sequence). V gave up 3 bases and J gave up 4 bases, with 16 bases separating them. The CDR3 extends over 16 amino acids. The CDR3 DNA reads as TGCGCCAGCAGTGAAGCTGGGGGGGCGCGATACAATGAGCAGTTCTTC. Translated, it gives CASSEAGGARYNEQFF.

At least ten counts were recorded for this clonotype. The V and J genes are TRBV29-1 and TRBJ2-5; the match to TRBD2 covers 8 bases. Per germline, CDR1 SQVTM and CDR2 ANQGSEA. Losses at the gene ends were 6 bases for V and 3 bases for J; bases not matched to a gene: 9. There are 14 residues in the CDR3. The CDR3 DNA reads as TGCAGCGTCAAGGGAGGGACTAGGAAAGAGACCCAGTACTTC. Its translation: CSVKGGTRKETQYF.

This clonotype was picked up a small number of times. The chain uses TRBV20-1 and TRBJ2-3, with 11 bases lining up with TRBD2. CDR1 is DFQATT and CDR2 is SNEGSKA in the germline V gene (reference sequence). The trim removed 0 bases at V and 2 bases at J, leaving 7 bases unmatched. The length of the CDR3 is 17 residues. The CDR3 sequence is CSARELYSGRATDTQYF. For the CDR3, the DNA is TGCAGTGCTAGAGAACTATATAGCGGGAGGGCCACAGATACGCAGTATTTT.

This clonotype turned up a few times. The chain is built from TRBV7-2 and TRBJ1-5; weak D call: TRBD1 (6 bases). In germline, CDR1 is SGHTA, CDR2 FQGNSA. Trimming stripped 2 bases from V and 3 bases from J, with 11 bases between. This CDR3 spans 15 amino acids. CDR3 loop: CASSLWGPNNQPQHF. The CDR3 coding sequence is TGTGCCAGCAGCTTATGGGGGCCTAACAATCAGCCCCAGCATTTT.

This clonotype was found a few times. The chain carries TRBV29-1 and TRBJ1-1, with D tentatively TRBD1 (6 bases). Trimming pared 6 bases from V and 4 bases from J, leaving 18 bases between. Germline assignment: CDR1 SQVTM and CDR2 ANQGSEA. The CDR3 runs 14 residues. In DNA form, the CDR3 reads TGCAGCGTCGCAACTAGGGGGTTAGGCACTGAAGCTTTCTTT. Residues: CSVATRGLGTEAFF.